What follows are 29 T cell receptor beta chains derived from one specimen sequenced in a study of CD8 T cells in ankylosing spondylitis. TCRdb re-analysed the 5' RACE reads in MiXCR, keeping a single row per CDR3 protein. The data contain 100,000 to 150,000 distinct CDR3 sequences, roughly 8.8% of them singletons. Sequenced input: blood, either unsorted or a sorted T cell fraction (not recorded which). The source is a male donor with ankylosing spondylitis or in good health (not recorded which).

This clonotype was detected many times. This rearrangement joins TRBV9 to TRBJ2-7, with D uncertain. V was clipped by 4 bases and J by 5 bases, with 13 bases between them. Germline CDR1 SGDLS, CDR2 YYNGEE. This CDR3 is 13 amino acids long. CDR3 sequence: CASSPPHGHEQYF. CDR3 nucleotides: TGTGCCAGCAGCCCCCCTCACGGCCACGAGCAGTACTTC.

Ten or more counts support this clonotype. This chain links TRBV5-5 with TRBJ2-1; no clear D. CDR3 length: 14 residues. Germline CDR1 SGHKS, CDR2 YYEKEE (reference sequence). V was pared by 5 bases and J by 0 bases, with 9 bases between. In nucleotides, the CDR3 is TGTGCCAGCAGGTGGGATCACTCCTACAATGAGCAGTTCTTC. This gives the protein CASRWDHSYNEQFF.

This clonotype was detected ten times or more. The genes are TRBV7-2 and TRBJ2-5; TRBD2 agrees at 8 bases. The CDR3 spans 17 residues. Unmatched junction bases numbered 10, after V lost 1 base and J lost 3 bases. Germline V lookup: CDR1 SGHTA, CDR2 FQGNSA. The CDR3 is CASSLGGSGVAEETQYF. The CDR3 DNA is TGTGCCAGCAGCTTAGGTGGTAGCGGGGTAGCGGAAGAGACCCAGTACTTC. Complete variable domain (other parts from reference TRBV7-2 and TRBJ2-5): GAGVSQSPSNKVTEKGKDVELRCDPISGHTALYWYRQSLGQGLEFLIYFQGNSAPDKSGLPSDRFSAERTGGSVSTLTIQRTQQEDSAVYLCASSLGGSGVAEETQYFGPGTRLLVL.

The DNA of the CDR3 is TGTGCCAGCAGCGGAAACAGGGGGAGGCTCTATGGCTACACCTTC. Encoded protein: CASSGNRGRLYGYTF. This rearrangement joins TRBV11-2 to TRBJ1-2; 8 positions agree with TRBD1. The V gene end was trimmed by 5 bases and the J gene end by 4 bases; junction bases not matched to a gene: 9. Germline-derived CDR1 and CDR2 are SGHAT and FQNNGV. This CDR3 has 15 amino acids.

This clonotype was found many times. The chain joins TRBV5-1 to TRBJ2-2; tentative D call: TRBD1 (6 bases). CDR1 and CDR2 from the germline V gene are SGHRS and YFSETQ. The CDR3 spans 15 residues. Deletions cut 0 bases from V and 6 bases from J, with 12 bases between. The CDR3 coding sequence is TGCGCCAGCAGCTTGGAGACAGGTCAAGCCGGGGAGCTGTTTTTT. It encodes CASSLETGQAGELFF.

This clonotype was found many times. V is TRBV12-3 or TRBV12-4 and J is TRBJ1-1, with D perhaps TRBD1 (6 bases). V shed 4 bases and J shed 1 base, with 13 bases lying between them. This CDR3 comprises 15 residues. CDR3 loop: CASSSYGQKNTEAFF. Here the CDR3 DNA reads TGTGCCAGCAGTTCATACGGACAGAAGAACACTGAAGCTTTCTTT.

This clonotype occurred many times. V usage is TRBV20-1 and J usage is TRBJ2-1; TRBD2 matches at 7 bases. CDR3 length: 15 amino acids. The germline V gene encodes CDR1 DFQATT and CDR2 SNEGSKA (reference sequence). V shed 1 base, J shed 8 bases, and the junction held 11 bases outside the gene matches. The CDR3 spells CSARVFGGSTDEQFF. CDR3 nucleotide sequence: TGCAGTGCTAGAGTATTCGGCGGGAGTACTGATGAGCAGTTCTTC.

Ten or more counts support this clonotype. V usage is TRBV5-1 and J usage is TRBJ2-1; possibly TRBD1 or TRBD2 for D (5 bases each). Germline V gene sequence: CDR1 SGHRS, CDR2 YFSETQ. V lost 0 bases, J lost 10 bases, and 14 bases lay in between. This CDR3 contains 14 residues. The CDR3, as DNA: TGCGCCAGCAGCTTGGCCCAGGGAAGAGGGGAGCAGTTCTTC. Translating gives CASSLAQGRGEQFF. Drawing the rest from reference TRBV5-1 and TRBJ2-1, the complete variable domain is KAGVTQTPRYLIKTRGQQVTLSCSPISGHRSVSWYQQTPGQGLQFLFEYFSETQRNKGNFPGRFSGRQFSNSRSEMNVSTLELGDSALYLCASSLAQGRGEQFFGPGTRLTVL.

Ten or more counts support this clonotype. The J gene is TRBJ2-5, the V gene TRBV11-2; unclear D gene. CDR3 length: 12 residues. V was clipped by 4 bases and J by 5 bases, with 8 bases between them. Germline CDR1 is SGHAT and CDR2 is FQNNGV. The CDR3 DNA is TGTGCCAGCAGCTATTATGGCGAGACCCAGTACTTC. This encodes CASSYYGETQYF.

This clonotype was counted many times. The rearrangement joins TRBV29-1 to TRBJ2-1; unclear D gene. Germline assignment: CDR1 SQVTM and CDR2 ANQGSEA. V lost 6 bases and J 4 bases, leaving 13 bases between the germline ends. The CDR3 runs 13 residues. The CDR3 nucleotides read TGCAGCGTCCGCTTTAGTAAGTACAATGAGCAGTTCTTC. Amino acids: CSVRFSKYNEQFF.

In its sample, this clonotype was seen a few times. The V gene is TRBV6-5, the J gene TRBJ2-3; D not certain. This CDR3 region has 16 residues. CDR1 and CDR2 (germline): MNHEY, SVGAGI. The germline V and J ends were trimmed by 1 base and 0 bases, with 11 bases remaining between them. The CDR3 nucleotides are TGTGCCAGCAGTTACTACCAAGGCGCTAGCACAGATACGCAGTATTTT. Translation gives CASSYYQGASTDTQYF.

At least ten counts were recorded for this clonotype. The chain has TRBV6-6 and TRBJ2-7; D remains ambiguous. CDR3 length: 11 amino acids. Germline V gene data show CDR1 as MNHNY and CDR2 as SVGAGI (reference sequence). Trimming removed 6 bases from V and 4 bases from J, with 7 bases in between. The CDR3 spells CASRERYEQYF. CDR3 DNA: TGTGCCAGCAGGGAACGATACGAGCAGTACTTC.

This clonotype was seen more than once but under ten times. The CDR3 DNA sequence: TGTGCCAGCAGTTTCGGAGGGGGTTCCTACAATGAGCAGTTCTTC. It specifies CASSFGGGSYNEQFF. J is TRBJ2-1 and V is TRBV12-3 or TRBV12-4; D may match TRBD1 or TRBD2 (6 bases each). Trimming stripped 3 bases from V and 1 base from J, with 10 bases between. This CDR3 is built from 15 residues.

In this sample, this clonotype turned up a few times. The chain is built from TRBV27 and TRBJ2-3, with D uncertain. V was cut by 2 bases and J by 7 bases, with 4 bases left in between. The germline CDR1 and CDR2 sequences are MNHEY and SMNVEV (reference sequence). The CDR3 loop spans 11 amino acids. The CDR3 region is CASSLQNTQYF. The CDR3 coding sequence is TGTGCCAGCAGTTTACAGAATACGCAGTATTTT.

This clonotype occurred many times. This chain joins TRBV29-1 and TRBJ2-1; possibly TRBD2 for D (6 bases). CDR1 and CDR2 (germline): SQVTM, ANQGSEA. The CDR3 is 13 residues long. Trimming pared 0 bases from V and 8 bases from J, leaving 11 bases between. Here the CDR3 reads CSVEERDLHEQFF. CDR3 in DNA: TGCAGCGTTGAAGAGCGGGACCTCCATGAGCAGTTCTTC.

This clonotype was seen a handful of times. This rearrangement joins TRBV7-8 to TRBJ1-2; TRBD1 is a possible D gene (5 bases). Germline CDR1 is SGHVS and CDR2 is FQNEAQ. V was pared by 5 bases and J by 8 bases, with 21 bases between. This CDR3 is 15 amino acids long. The CDR3 DNA sequence: TGTGCCAGCAGCCATACCGACAGACCCATGAGGGGCTACACCTTC. It translates to CASSHTDRPMRGYTF.

The chain is built from TRBV3-1 and TRBJ2-1; no reliable D call. Germline V gene lookup returns CDR1 LGHDT and CDR2 YNNKEL (reference sequence). The germline V and J ends were trimmed by 7 bases and 3 bases, with 22 bases remaining between them. CDR3 length: 17 amino acids. The CDR3 loop is CASTHLTRHGNYNEQFF. CDR3 coding DNA: TGTGCCAGCACCCATTTGACCCGGCACGGAAACTACAATGAGCAGTTCTTC.

This clonotype was observed many times. The rearrangement joins TRBV20-1 to TRBJ2-5; 12 bases match TRBD2. The CDR3 covers 15 residues. Germline V CDR1 and CDR2: DFQATT, SNEGSKA (reference sequence). J gave up 4 bases and V 6 bases, and 9 bases lay outside the gene matches. The CDR3 sequence is CSAILPGLAGETQYF. The CDR3 nucleotides read TGCAGTGCCATCCTCCCGGGACTAGCGGGAGAGACCCAGTACTTC.

There are many counts of this clonotype. This chain joins TRBV15 and TRBJ2-1; 8 bases are a match to TRBD2. Unmatched junction bases numbered 8, after V lost 1 base and J lost 9 bases. Germline V gene data show CDR1 as LNHNV and CDR2 as YYDKDF (reference sequence). This CDR3 is 15 amino acids long. The CDR3 region has the DNA TGTGCCACCAGCAGAGCGATCGGGGGGGGTGTTGAGCAGTTCTTC. Its translation: CATSRAIGGGVEQFF.

The chain employs TRBV29-1 and TRBJ1-5; D is perhaps TRBD1 (6 bases). The germline V gene has CDR1 SQVTM and CDR2 ANQGSEA. Trimming stripped 2 bases from V and 11 bases from J, with 16 bases between. This CDR3 region has 13 residues. CDR3 coding DNA: TGCAGCGTTGAATCACAGGGAGACCAGACCCAGCATTTT. Amino acid sequence: CSVESQGDQTQHF.

About this clonotype: A much bigger clone sits one base away, suggesting this may be a read error. This chain connects TRBV20-1 to TRBJ2-1; no definite D call. The CDR3 totals 10 residues. Germline values: CDR1 DFQATT, CDR2 SNEGSKA (reference sequence). CDR3 amino acids: CRAVYNEQFF. The CDR3 DNA sequence: TGCAGAGCTGTGTACAATGAGCAGTTCTTC.

This clonotype was counted many times. The chain combines TRBV29-1 with TRBJ1-1; TRBD1 matches 10 bases. The germline gives CDR1 SQVTM, CDR2 ANQGSEA. The CDR3 consists of 12 residues. J lost 4 bases, V lost 8 bases, and 4 bases had no gene match. The CDR3 reads CSPGDRGTEAFF. Here the CDR3 DNA reads TGCAGCCCGGGGGACAGGGGCACTGAAGCTTTCTTT.

This clonotype was seen ten or more times. This CDR3 reads CASSYFRGVDNEQFF. CDR3 nucleotides: TGTGCCAGCAGTTACTTCAGGGGGGTAGACAATGAGCAGTTCTTC. The chain recombines TRBV6-5 with TRBJ2-1, with D perhaps TRBD1 (7 bases). Trimming left V 1 base short and J 5 bases short, with 12 bases between. Germline V gene data show CDR1 as MNHEY and CDR2 as SVGAGI. This CDR3 is 15 amino acids long.

This clonotype came up many times. The chain combines TRBV27 with TRBJ1-2; 7 nucleotides agree with TRBD1. Germline V gene sequence: CDR1 MNHEY, CDR2 SMNVEV (reference sequence). V lost 5 bases and J lost 5; bases outside the gene matches: 14. CDR3 length: 16 amino acids. CDR3 protein: CASSLHPGQAIYGYTF. The CDR3, as DNA: TGTGCCAGCAGTCTACACCCCGGACAGGCGATATATGGCTACACCTTC.

This clonotype came up many times. The rearrangement uses TRBV5-1 and TRBJ2-5, with unresolved D. Germline-derived CDR1 and CDR2 are SGHRS and YFSETQ. The V gene lost 0 bases and the J gene lost 1 base, with 10 bases spanning the gap. This CDR3 is built from 15 residues. CDR3: CASSLVGRSQETQYF. The CDR3 bases are TGCGCCAGCAGCTTGGTTGGGCGAAGCCAAGAGACCCAGTACTTC.

Ten or more counts support this clonotype. This sequence joins TRBV5-5 and TRBJ2-3; 12 bases map to TRBD2. Germline CDR1 SGHKS, CDR2 YYEKEE (reference sequence). V shed 1 base and J 4 bases; nucleotides not matched to a gene: 1. This CDR3 contains 15 residues. This chain's CDR3 is CASSLLAGGSDTQYF. The CDR3 nucleotides are TGTGCCAGCAGCTTGCTAGCGGGAGGGTCAGATACGCAGTATTTT.

Many counts were recorded for this clonotype. The chain links TRBV12-3 or TRBV12-4 to TRBJ2-7, with 7 bases aligning to TRBD1. The trim removed 5 bases at V and 2 bases at J, leaving 6 bases unmatched. The CDR3 loop spans 14 amino acids. CDR3 DNA sequence: TGTGCCAGCAGTCTCCGGGACAGTCCCTACGAGCAGTACTTC. It codes for CASSLRDSPYEQYF.

The chain couples TRBV7-2 to TRBJ2-7, with TRBD2 matching over 12 bases. Germline V gene data show CDR1 as SGHTA and CDR2 as FQGNSA. The J segment lost 2 bases and the V segment lost 6 bases, leaving 5 bases of the junction unmatched. CDR3 length: 15 residues. CDR3 residues: CASSRLAGVPYEQYF. The CDR3 DNA is TGTGCCAGCAGTCGACTAGCGGGAGTGCCCTACGAGCAGTACTTC.

This clonotype was counted ten times or more. This chain's CDR3 is CASSKDRGQDTQYF. The CDR3 DNA reads as TGTGCCAGCAGCAAAGACAGGGGGCAAGATACGCAGTATTTT. The rearrangement joins TRBV11-2 to TRBJ2-3; 10 bases agree with TRBD1. The ends lost 5 bases at V and 5 bases at J; junction bases unmatched: 4. CDR1 SGHAT and CDR2 FQNNGV come from the germline V gene. CDR3 length: 14 amino acids.